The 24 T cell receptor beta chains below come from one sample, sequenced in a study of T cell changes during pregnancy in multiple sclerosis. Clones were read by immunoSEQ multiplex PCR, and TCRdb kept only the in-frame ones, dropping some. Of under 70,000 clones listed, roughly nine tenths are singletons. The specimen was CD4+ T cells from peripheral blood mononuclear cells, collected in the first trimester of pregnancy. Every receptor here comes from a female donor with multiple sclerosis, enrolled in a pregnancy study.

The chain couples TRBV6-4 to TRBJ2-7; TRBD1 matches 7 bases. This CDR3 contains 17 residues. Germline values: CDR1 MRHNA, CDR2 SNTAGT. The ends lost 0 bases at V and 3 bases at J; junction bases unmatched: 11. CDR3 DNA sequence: TGTGCCAGCAGTGACTCGAGCGGTGGGACAGCGATCTACGAGCAGTACTTC. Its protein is CASSDSSGGTAIYEQYF.

The CDR3, as DNA: TGCGCCAGCAGCCAAGACCCTAGCGGCCCCTCCTTCTCCAATGAGCAGTTCTTC. This sequence encodes CASSQDPSGPSFSNEQFF. The V call is TRBV4-3, the J call TRBJ2-1; 7 nucleotides match TRBD2. CDR3 length: 18 amino acids. Trimming at V came to 0 bases and at J to 6 bases, leaving 14 bases not matched to a gene. Germline CDR1 is LGHNA and CDR2 is YSLEER.

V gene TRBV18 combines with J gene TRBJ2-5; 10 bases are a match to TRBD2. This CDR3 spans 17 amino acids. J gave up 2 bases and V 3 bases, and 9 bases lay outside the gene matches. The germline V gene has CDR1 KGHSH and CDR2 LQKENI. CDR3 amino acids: CASSPLAGASNQETQYF. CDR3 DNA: TGTGCCAGCTCACCCCTAGCGGGGGCCAGCAATCAAGAGACCCAGTACTTC.

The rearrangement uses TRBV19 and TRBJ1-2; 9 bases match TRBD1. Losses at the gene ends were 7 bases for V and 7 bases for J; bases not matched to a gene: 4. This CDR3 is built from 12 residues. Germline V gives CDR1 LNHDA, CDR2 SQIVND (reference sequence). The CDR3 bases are TGTGCCAGTACTGGACAGGGGATTGGCTACACCTTC. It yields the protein CASTGQGIGYTF. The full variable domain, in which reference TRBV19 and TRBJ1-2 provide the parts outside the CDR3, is DGGITQSPKYLFRKEGQNVTLSCEQNLNHDAMYWYRQDPGQGLRLIYYSQIVNDFQKGDIAEGYSVSREKKESFPLTVTSAQKNPTAFYLCASTGQGIGYTFGSGTRLTVV.

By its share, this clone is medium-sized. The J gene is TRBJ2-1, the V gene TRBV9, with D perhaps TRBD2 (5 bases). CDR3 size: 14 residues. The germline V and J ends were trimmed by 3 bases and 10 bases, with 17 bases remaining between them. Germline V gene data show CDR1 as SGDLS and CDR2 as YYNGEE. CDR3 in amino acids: CASSARTGVGEQFF. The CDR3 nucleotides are TGTGCCAGCAGCGCCCGGACTGGGGTAGGGGAGCAGTTCTTC.

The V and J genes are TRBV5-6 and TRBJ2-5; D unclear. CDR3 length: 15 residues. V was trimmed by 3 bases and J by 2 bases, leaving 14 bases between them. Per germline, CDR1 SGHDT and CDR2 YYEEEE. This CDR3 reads CASSYGPRKQETQYF. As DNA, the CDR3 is TGTGCCAGCAGCTATGGCCCCCGTAAGCAAGAGACCCAGTACTTC.

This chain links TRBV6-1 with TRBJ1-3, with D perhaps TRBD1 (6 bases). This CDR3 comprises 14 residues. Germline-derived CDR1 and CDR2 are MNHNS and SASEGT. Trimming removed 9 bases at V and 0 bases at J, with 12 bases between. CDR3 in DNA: TGTGCCAGTGAAGGGGGTAACTCTGGAAACACCATATATTTT. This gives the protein CASEGGNSGNTIYF.

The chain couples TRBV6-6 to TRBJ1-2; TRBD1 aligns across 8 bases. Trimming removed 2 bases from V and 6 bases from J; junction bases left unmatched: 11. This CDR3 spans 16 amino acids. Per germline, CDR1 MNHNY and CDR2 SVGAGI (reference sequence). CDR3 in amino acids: CASSYGQGPPIDGYTF. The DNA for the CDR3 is TGTGCCAGCAGTTACGGACAGGGTCCCCCCATAGATGGCTACACCTTC.

CDR3 sequence reads: CASSIVAGNTEAFF. The CDR3 DNA reads as TGTGCCAGTAGTATTGTCGCGGGGAACACTGAAGCTTTCTTT. The chain has TRBV19 and TRBJ1-1; no reliable D call. Germline CDR1 reads LNHDA; CDR2 reads SQIVND (reference sequence). The CDR3 covers 14 residues. The V gene lost 3 bases and the J gene lost 1 base, with 9 bases spanning the gap.

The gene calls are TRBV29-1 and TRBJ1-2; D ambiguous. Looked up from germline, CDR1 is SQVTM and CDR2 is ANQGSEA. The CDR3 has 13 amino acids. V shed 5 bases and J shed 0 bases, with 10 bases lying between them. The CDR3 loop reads CSVQNGANYGYTF. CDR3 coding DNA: TGCAGCGTTCAAAACGGAGCTAACTATGGCTACACCTTC.

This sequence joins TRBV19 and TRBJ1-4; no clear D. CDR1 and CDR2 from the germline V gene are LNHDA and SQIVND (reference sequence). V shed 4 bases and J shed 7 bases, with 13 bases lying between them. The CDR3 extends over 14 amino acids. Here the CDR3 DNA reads TGTGCCAGTAGTACCCGGGAGGGATTTGAAAAACTGTTTTTT. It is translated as CASSTREGFEKLFF.

DNA of the CDR3: TGTGCCAGCAGCTTAGTATTGGGGCCAAACAATGAGCAGTTCTTC. Translation gives CASSLVLGPNNEQFF. The rearrangement links TRBV7-3 to TRBJ2-1; possibly TRBD1 for D (5 bases). Looked up from germline, CDR1 is SGHTA and CDR2 is FQGTGA. The CDR3 covers 15 residues. V lost 2 bases, J lost 5 bases, and 13 bases lay in between.

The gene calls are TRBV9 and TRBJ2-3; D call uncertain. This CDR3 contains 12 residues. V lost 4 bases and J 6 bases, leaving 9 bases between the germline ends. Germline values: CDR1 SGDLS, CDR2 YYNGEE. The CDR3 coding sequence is TGTGCCAGCAGCCCTCGTGCGGATACGCAGTATTTT. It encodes CASSPRADTQYF.

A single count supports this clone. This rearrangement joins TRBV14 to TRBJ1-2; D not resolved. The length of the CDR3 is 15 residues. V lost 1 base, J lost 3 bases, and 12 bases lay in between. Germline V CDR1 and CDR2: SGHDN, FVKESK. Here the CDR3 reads CASSQAPGAYYGYTF. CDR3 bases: TGTGCCAGCAGCCAAGCGCCGGGAGCATACTATGGCTACACCTTC.

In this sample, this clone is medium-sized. Here the CDR3 reads CASSVTGGLGNTIYF. For the CDR3, the DNA is TGTGCCAGCAGCGTAACAGGGGGCTTAGGAAACACCATATATTTT. This chain joins TRBV9 and TRBJ1-3; 9 nucleotides match TRBD1. CDR3 length: 15 amino acids. The junction had 3 bases not matched to a gene; V was cut back by 1 base and J by 4 bases. Germline-derived CDR1 and CDR2 are SGDLS and YYNGEE.

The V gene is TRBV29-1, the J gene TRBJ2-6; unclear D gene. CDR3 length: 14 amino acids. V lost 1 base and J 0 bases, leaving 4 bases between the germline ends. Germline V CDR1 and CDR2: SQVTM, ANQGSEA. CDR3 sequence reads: CSVEGASGANVLTF. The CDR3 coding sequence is TGCAGCGTTGAAGGGGCCTCTGGGGCCAACGTCCTGACTTTC. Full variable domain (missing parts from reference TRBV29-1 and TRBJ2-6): SAVISQKPSRDICQRGTSLTIQCQVDSQVTMMFWYRQQPGQSLTLIATANQGSEATYESGFVIDKFPISRPNLTFSTLTVSNMSPEDSSIYLCSVEGASGANVLTFGAGSRLTVL.

CDR3 amino acids: CSAMPLMVANYGYTF. For the CDR3, the DNA is TGCAGCGCCATGCCCCTCATGGTAGCTAACTATGGCTACACCTTC. The V and J genes are TRBV29-1 and TRBJ1-2; D not certain. The germline V and J ends were trimmed by 7 bases and 0 bases, with 18 bases remaining between them. Germline CDR1 reads SQVTM; CDR2 reads ANQGSEA. This CDR3 region has 15 residues. Supplemented by reference TRBV29-1 and TRBJ1-2, the full variable domain reads SAVISQKPSRDICQRGTSLTIQCQVDSQVTMMFWYRQQPGQSLTLIATANQGSEATYESGFVIDKFPISRPNLTFSTLTVSNMSPEDSSIYLCSAMPLMVANYGYTFGSGTRLTVV.

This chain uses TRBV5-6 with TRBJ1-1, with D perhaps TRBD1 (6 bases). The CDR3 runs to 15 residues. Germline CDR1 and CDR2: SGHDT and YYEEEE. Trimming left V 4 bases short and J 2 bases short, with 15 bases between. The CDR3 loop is CASSPRRTANTEAFF. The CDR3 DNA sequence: TGTGCCAGCAGCCCACGGAGGACAGCCAACACTGAAGCTTTCTTT. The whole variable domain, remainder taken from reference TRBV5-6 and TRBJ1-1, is DAGVTQSPTHLIKTRGQQVTLRCSPKSGHDTVSWYQQALGQGPQFIFQYYEEEERQRGNFPDRFSGHQFPNYSSELNVNALLLGDSALYLCASSPRRTANTEAFFGQGTRLTVV.

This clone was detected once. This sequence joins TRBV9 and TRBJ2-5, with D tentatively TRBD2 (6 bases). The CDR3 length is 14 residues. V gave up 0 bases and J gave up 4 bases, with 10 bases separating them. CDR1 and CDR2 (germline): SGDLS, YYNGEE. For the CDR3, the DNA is TGTGCCAGCAGCGTAGACGGGGGAAGAGAGACCCAGTACTTC. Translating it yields CASSVDGGRETQYF. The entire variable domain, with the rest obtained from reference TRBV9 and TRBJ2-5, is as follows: DSGVTQTPKHLITATGQRVTLRCSPRSGDLSVYWYQQSLDQGLQFLIQYYNGEERAKGNILERFSAQQFPDLHSELNLSSLELGDSALYFCASSVDGGRETQYFGPGTRLLVL.

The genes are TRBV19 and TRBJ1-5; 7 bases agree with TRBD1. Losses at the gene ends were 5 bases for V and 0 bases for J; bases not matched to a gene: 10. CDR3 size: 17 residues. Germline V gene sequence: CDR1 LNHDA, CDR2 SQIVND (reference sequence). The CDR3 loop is CASSPQTGSNSNQPQHF. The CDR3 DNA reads TGTGCCAGTAGTCCCCAGACAGGGAGTAATAGCAATCAGCCCCAGCATTTT.

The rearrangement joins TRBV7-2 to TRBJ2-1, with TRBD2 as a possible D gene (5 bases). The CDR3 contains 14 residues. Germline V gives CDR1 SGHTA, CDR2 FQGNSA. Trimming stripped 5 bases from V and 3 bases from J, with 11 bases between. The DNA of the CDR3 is TGTGCCAGCAGCGTCGACCGGGGCTACAATGAGCAGTTCTTC. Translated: CASSVDRGYNEQFF.

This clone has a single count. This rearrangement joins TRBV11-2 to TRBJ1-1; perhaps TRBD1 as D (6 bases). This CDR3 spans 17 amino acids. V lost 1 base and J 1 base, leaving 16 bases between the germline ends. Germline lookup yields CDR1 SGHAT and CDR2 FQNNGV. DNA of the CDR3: TGTGCCAGCAGCTTAGTCCGTGGCGTAGGGGGGAACACTGAAGCTTTCTTT. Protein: CASSLVRGVGGNTEAFF.

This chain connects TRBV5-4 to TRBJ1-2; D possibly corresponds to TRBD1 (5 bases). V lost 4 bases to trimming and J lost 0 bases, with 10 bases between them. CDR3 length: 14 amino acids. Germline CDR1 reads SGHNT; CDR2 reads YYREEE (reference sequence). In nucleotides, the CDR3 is TGTGCCAGCAGCAGAGAGACAGCTAACTATGGCTACACCTTC. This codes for CASSRETANYGYTF.

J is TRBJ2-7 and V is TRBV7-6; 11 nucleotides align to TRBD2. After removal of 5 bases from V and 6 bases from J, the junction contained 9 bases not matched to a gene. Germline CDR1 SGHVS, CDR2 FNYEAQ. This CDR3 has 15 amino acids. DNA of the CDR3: TGTGCCAGCAGCCTCACTAGCGGGGGAACCCTCGAGCAGTACTTC. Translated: CASSLTSGGTLEQYF.